A single sample gave rise to the 5 T cell receptor beta chains below, sequenced in a study of identical twins. TCRdb independently ran MiXCR on the 5' RACE reads; one entry per CDR3 protein. The sample yields about 890,000 distinct CDR3 sequences, roughly 12% seen once. This same sample was also taken into another study, of yellow fever vaccine responses in identical twins.

Material for sequencing was PBMCs. Receptor source: a young woman in good health.

This clonotype was observed many times. The rearrangement uses TRBV10-2 and TRBJ2-5; D is unclear. Trimming removed 7 bases from V and 2 bases from J, with 8 bases in between. CDR1 is WSHSY, CDR2 SAAADI, per germline. The CDR3 is 12 amino acids. The CDR3 nucleotides are TGCGCCAGCATGGCGGAGCAAGAGACCCAGTACTTC. It encodes CASMAEQETQYF.

This clonotype was found a few times. This rearrangement joins TRBV27 to TRBJ2-1; 7 nucleotides match TRBD2. Germline CDR1 is MNHEY and CDR2 is SMNVEV (reference sequence). This CDR3 spans 14 amino acids. V was pared by 7 bases and J by 3 bases, with 6 bases of the junction left unmatched. The CDR3 sequence: CASIGGGDYNEQFF. CDR3 bases: TGTGCCAGCATTGGCGGGGGTGACTACAATGAGCAGTTCTTC.

The chain joins TRBV20-1 to TRBJ1-6; 8 nucleotides agree with TRBD1. Trimming removed 0 bases from V and 13 bases from J; junction bases left unmatched: 5. Germline assignment: CDR1 DFQATT and CDR2 SNEGSKA (reference sequence). The CDR3 has 13 residues. The CDR3 protein is CSARDGDRLPLHF. The CDR3 DNA follows: TGCAGTGCTAGAGATGGGGACAGGTTGCCCCTCCACTTT.

The rearrangement links TRBV24-1 to TRBJ2-1, with TRBD2 matching over 11 bases. The germline CDR1 and CDR2 sequences are KGHDR and SFDVKD. This CDR3 region has 20 residues. The trim removed 4 bases at V and 1 base at J, leaving 14 bases unmatched. CDR3 protein: CATSDAGLADPGGSYNEQFF. For the CDR3, the DNA is TGTGCCACCAGTGACGCGGGACTAGCGGATCCGGGAGGGTCCTACAATGAGCAGTTCTTC.

This clonotype showed up just a few times. The rearrangement uses TRBV5-6 and TRBJ2-2, with TRBD2 matching 15 bases. Per the germline V gene, CDR1 is SGHDT and CDR2 is YYEEEE. This CDR3 comprises 18 residues. Trimming cost V 4 bases and J 1 base; bases outside gene matches: 5. In DNA, the CDR3 is TGTGCCAGCAGCAAGCCGGGACTAGCGGGAGGGAACACCGGGGAGCTGTTTTTT. As protein: CASSKPGLAGGNTGELFF.